The rows below give T cell receptor beta chains drawn from one sample of a study of chemoradiotherapy in HPV16-positive cancers. The protocol was immunoSEQ multiplex PCR, while the TCRdb copy is restricted to in-frame clones and leaves out a portion. The sample shows about 4,800 clones, 70% to 90% of them seen only once. The sample consisted of tumor tissue, taken from a patient who underwent chemoradiotherapy. These receptors came from a human donor with HPV-associated anogenital cancer. Both conserved end residues are part of each CDR3. The D gene is left open where the match is weak. Clone size is not always given. Where it is, it says once, few, many or a class for expanded clones.

>TRBJ2-7|TRBV5-4|.|15|.
CASSLALGQEGEQYF
TGTGCCAGCAGCTTAGCACTAGGGCAGGAGGGCGAGCAGTACTTC
>TRBJ2-3|TRBV19|.|15|TRBD1
CASSEGQGSRDTQYF
TGTGCCAGTAGTGAGGGACAGGGGTCGCGGGATACGCAGTATTTT
>TRBJ2-7|TRBV19|.|12|TRBD1
CASMQVGQKQYF
TGTGCCAGTATGCAAGTGGGACAGAAGCAGTACTTC
>TRBJ2-6|TRBV11-2|.|15|.
CASSLGRAGANVLTF
TGTGCCAGCAGCTTAGGGAGGGCTGGGGCCAACGTCCTGACTTTC
>TRBJ1-1|TRBV10-3|.|16|.
CAISESSRGLDTEAFF
TGTGCCATCAGTGAGTCGAGCAGGGGCTTAGACACTGAAGCTTTCTTT
>TRBJ1-2|TRBV5-6|.|13|.
CASSLAGDYGYTF
TGTGCCAGCAGCTTGGCGGGGGACTATGGCTACACCTTC
>TRBJ2-5|TRBV18|.|14|.
CASSPRTTQETQYF
TGTGCCAGCTCACCACGGACAACCCAAGAGACCCAGTACTTC
>TRBJ1-1|TRBV5-5|.|15|TRBD1
CASSLIQGVNTEAFF
TGTGCCAGCAGCTTAATACAGGGGGTGAACACTGAAGCTTTCTTT
>TRBJ2-3|TRBV11-2|.|13|.
CASSLVGSDTQYF
TGTGCCAGCAGCTTAGTAGGGTCCGATACGCAGTATTTT
>TRBJ2-3|TRBV7-3|.|14|.
CASSLGSKGDTQYF
TGTGCCAGCAGCTTAGGGTCGAAGGGGGATACGCAGTATTTT
>TRBJ2-2|TRBV6-1|.|16|.
CASSEGARVGTGELFF
TGTGCCAGCAGTGAAGGGGCCAGGGTAGGCACCGGGGAGCTGTTTTTT
>TRBJ2-3|TRBV19|once|13|.
CASRPGTRDTQYF
TGTGCCAGTAGGCCAGGGACAAGGGATACGCAGTATTTT
>TRBJ1-6|TRBV7-2|.|13|.
CASGGRANSPLHF
TGTGCCAGCGGGGGCAGAGCAAATTCACCCCTCCACTTT
>TRBJ1-5|TRBV6-1|.|13|.
CSGSKWGNQPQHF
TGTTCCGGGAGCAAATGGGGCAATCAGCCCCAGCATTTT
>TRBJ2-6|TRBV19|.|15|.
CASSTHSLGANVLTF
TGTGCCAGTAGTACCCACTCCCTGGGGGCCAACGTCCTGACTTTC
>TRBJ2-2|TRBV25-1|.|14|.
CASSEGSHTGELFF
TGTGCCAGCAGTGAAGGGTCCCACACCGGGGAGCTGTTTTTT
>TRBJ1-1|TRBV10-1|.|19|.
CASSLWDNQVCGRNTEAFF
TGCGCCAGCAGCCTTTGGGACAATCAGGTTTGTGGGCGGAACACTGAAGCTTTCTTT
>TRBJ2-1|TRBV15|.|19|TRBD2
CATSSPRTSGSSTGNEQFF
TGTGCCACCAGCAGCCCACGGACTAGCGGGAGTTCCACGGGCAATGAGCAGTTCTTC
>TRBJ1-1|TRBV6-1|.|14|.
CASSELRGSTEAFF
TGTGCCAGCAGTGAACTCCGCGGAAGCACTGAAGCTTTCTTT
>TRBJ2-5|TRBV11-2|.|13|TRBD2
CASRSGGGETQYF
TGTGCCAGCAGGTCGGGGGGTGGGGAGACCCAGTACTTC
>TRBJ1-2|TRBV7-2|once|14|.
CASSLGQGTHGYTF
TGTGCCAGCAGCTTAGGGCAGGGAACACATGGCTACACCTTC
>TRBJ2-7|TRBV7-9|once|13|.
CASSWERTYEQYF
TGTGCCAGCAGCTGGGAGCGAACCTACGAGCAGTACTTC